This TCR beta chain was documented in a study of OX40 agonist ivuxolimab in advanced cancers. Overall study: Subjects had a mean age of 60 years, with a range of roughly 20 to 79; roughly 80% were male. Study conclusions and caveats: Partial responders treated at 0.1-3.0 mg/kg exhibited clonal expansion among the lowest measured. The expanded peripheral T cells' antigen specificity was not determined.

The timepoints at which blood was sampled were baseline, cycle 4 day 1, and cycle 7 day 1. The germline V gene encodes CDR1 LGHNA and CDR2 YSLEER. V was clipped by 4 bases and J by 4 bases, with 10 bases between them. The CDR3 consists of 14 residues. Remarks on this clone: What it binds is unknown.

The table came from immunoSEQ multiplex PCR; TCRdb's copy has only in-frame clones and leaves some out. The data contain tens of thousands of clones, around 87% of them seen just once; the ten biggest clones take up less than 7.5%. V is TRBV4-3 and J is TRBJ2-2; D gene unclear. This TCR was sampled from an adult with an advanced solid tumor such as melanoma, head and neck, liver or kidney cancer. The sequences come from CD4+ or CD8+ T cells sorted from blood, collected in a trial of the OX40 agonist ivuxolimab. CDR3 nucleotides: TGCGCCAGCAGCCGAGGTTCTAGCACCGGGGAGCTGTTTTTT. Its translation is CASSRGSSTGELFF.